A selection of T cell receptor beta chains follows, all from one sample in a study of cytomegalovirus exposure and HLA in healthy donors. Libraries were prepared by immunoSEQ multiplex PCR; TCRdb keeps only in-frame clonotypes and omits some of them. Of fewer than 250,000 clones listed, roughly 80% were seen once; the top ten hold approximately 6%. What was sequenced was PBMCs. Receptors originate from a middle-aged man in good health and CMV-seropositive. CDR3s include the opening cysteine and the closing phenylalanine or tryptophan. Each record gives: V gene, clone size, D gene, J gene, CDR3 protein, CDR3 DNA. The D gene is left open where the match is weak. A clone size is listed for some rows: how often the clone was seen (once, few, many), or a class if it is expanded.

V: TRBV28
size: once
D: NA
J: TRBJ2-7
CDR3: CASRTGGPSYEQYF
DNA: TGTGCCAGCAGGACCGGAGGTCCCTCCTACGAGCAGTACTTC

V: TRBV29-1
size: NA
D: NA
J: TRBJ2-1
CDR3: CSVRPEKAQNEQFF
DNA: TGCAGCGTTCGACCGGAGAAAGCCCAGAATGAGCAGTTCTTC

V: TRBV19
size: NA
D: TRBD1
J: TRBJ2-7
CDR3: CASSTRDRGTYEQYF
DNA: TGTGCCAGTAGTACCCGGGACAGGGGTACCTACGAGCAGTACTTC

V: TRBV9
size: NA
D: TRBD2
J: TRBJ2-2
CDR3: CASSTHTSGNDTGELFF
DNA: TGTGCCAGCAGCACCCATACTAGCGGAAATGACACCGGGGAGCTGTTTTTT

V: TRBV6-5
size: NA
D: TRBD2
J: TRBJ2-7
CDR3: CASRSWTRGIEQYF
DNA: TGTGCCAGTCGAAGCTGGACTAGGGGAATAGAGCAGTACTTC

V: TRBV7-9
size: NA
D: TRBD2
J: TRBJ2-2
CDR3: CASSLKPSGNWELFF
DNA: TGTGCCAGCAGCTTAAAGCCTAGCGGGAACTGGGAGCTGTTTTTT

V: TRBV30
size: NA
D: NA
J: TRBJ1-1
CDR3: CAFWGGLRKMNTEAFF
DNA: TGTGCCTTCTGGGGGGGACTACGAAAAATGAACACTGAAGCTTTCTTT

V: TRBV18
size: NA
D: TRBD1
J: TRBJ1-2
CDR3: CASSPEMTGLYGYTF
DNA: TGTGCCAGCTCACCGGAGATGACAGGGCTCTATGGCTACACCTTC

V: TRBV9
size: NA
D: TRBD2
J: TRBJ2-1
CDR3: CASSSTGTSGRNEQFF
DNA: TGTGCCAGCAGCTCGACCGGGACTAGCGGTCGGAATGAGCAGTTCTTC

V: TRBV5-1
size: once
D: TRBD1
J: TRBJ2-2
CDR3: CASSLLQGDTGELFF
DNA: TGCGCCAGCAGCTTGTTACAGGGGGACACCGGGGAGCTGTTTTTT

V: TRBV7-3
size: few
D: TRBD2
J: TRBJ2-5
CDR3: CASSPGGAQGETQYF
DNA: TGTGCCAGCAGCCCCGGGGGGGCCCAAGGAGAGACCCAGTACTTC

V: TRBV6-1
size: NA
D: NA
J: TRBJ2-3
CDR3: CASEYTGFADTQYF
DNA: TGTGCCAGCGAGTACACAGGGTTCGCCGATACGCAGTATTTT

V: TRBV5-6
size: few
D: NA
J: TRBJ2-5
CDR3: CASSLRRETQYF
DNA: TGTGCCAGCAGCTTGAGGAGAGAGACCCAGTACTTC

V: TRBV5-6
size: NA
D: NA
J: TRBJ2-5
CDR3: CASSTQETQYF
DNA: TGTGCCAGCAGCACTCAAGAGACCCAGTACTTC

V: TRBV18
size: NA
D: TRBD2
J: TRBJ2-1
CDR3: CASSPRLAGIGDEQFF
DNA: TGTGCCAGCTCACCACGACTAGCGGGAATTGGGGATGAGCAGTTCTTC

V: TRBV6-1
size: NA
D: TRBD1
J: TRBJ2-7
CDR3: CAVWDRGRYEQYF
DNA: TGTGCCGTATGGGACAGGGGGAGATACGAGCAGTACTTC

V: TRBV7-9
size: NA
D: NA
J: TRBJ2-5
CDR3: CASSLRQVETQYF
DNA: TGTGCCAGCAGCTTAAGGCAGGTCGAGACCCAGTACTTC